This T cell receptor beta chain was found in a study of T-cell memory formation after mild COVID-19. TCRdb reanalysed the 5' RACE reads using MiXCR and keeps one entry per CDR3 protein. The data hold 110,000 to 150,000 distinct CDR3 sequences, with 13% to 15% observed a single time. V shed 2 bases and J 8 bases; nucleotides not matched to a gene: 6. The germline gives CDR1 SGHNT, CDR2 YYREEE (reference sequence). There are 14 residues in the CDR3. V is TRBV5-4 and J is TRBJ2-2; 7 nucleotides match TRBD1. Sequences were obtained from PBMCs or a T cell subset sorted from them (not recorded which). The TCR comes from an adult woman who had mild COVID-19 (a few samples of this study predate the infection). Cell type and time point are not known. The CDR3 is CASSFSRGSGELFF. CDR3 nucleotide sequence: TGTGCCAGCAGCTTTTCCAGGGGGTCGGGGGAGCTGTTTTTT.